This T cell receptor beta chain was identified during a study of blood T cells in healthy people across ages. The CDR3 has 14 residues. CDR1 and CDR2 (germline): SGHDT, YYEEEE. Trimming stripped 8 bases from V and 0 bases from J, with 12 bases between. Sample-barcoded 5' priming and a J-beta primer mix drove a second PCR of roughly 6 to 12 cycles. TCRdb redid the calling of the 5' RACE reads with MiXCR, one entry per CDR3 protein. This sample has around 1,100,000 distinct CDR3 sequences, with roughly two fifths found just once. The V gene is TRBV5-6, the J gene TRBJ1-5, with D perhaps TRBD1 (6 bases). The sample consisted of blood. The TCR comes from a man between 18 and 29 years old in good health. Written as DNA, the CDR3 is TGTGCCAGTGGAAACAGGGATAGCAATCAGCCCCAGCATTTT. Protein: CASGNRDSNQPQHF.